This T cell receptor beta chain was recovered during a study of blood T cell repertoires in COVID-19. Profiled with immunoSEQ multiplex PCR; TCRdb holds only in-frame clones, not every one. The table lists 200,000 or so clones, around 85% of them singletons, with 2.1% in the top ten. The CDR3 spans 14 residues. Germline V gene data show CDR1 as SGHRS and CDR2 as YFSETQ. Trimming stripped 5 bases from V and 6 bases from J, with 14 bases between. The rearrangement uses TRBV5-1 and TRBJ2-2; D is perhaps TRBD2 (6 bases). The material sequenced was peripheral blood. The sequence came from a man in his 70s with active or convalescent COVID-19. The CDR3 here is CASRTGTPPGELFF. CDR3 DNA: TGCGCCAGCAGGACCGGGACTCCCCCCGGGGAGCTGTTTTTT.